The sequence of this TCR beta chain was determined in a study of blood T cell repertoires in COVID-19. This clone was counted ten times or more. Profiling relied on immunoSEQ multiplex PCR, and the TCRdb table lists in-frame clones only, not all of them. The sample carries roughly 170,000 clones, less than 85% recorded once. The CDR3 covers 13 residues. Trimming removed 1 base from V and 6 bases from J, with 9 bases in between. The germline V gene has CDR1 SGHDN and CDR2 FVKESK. The TCR originated in a woman aged 80 or over with acute or convalescent COVID-19. V and J are TRBV14 and TRBJ1-2; tentatively, D is TRBD1 (6 bases). Sequenced material: peripheral blood. The CDR3 reads CASSQVEGDGYTF. The CDR3, as DNA: TGTGCCAGCAGCCAAGTAGAGGGGGATGGCTACACCTTC.